The clone carrying this TCR beta chain was detected only a few times. Its antigen is currently unknown. This record comes from a study of cytomegalovirus exposure and HLA in healthy donors. PCR was performed using 60 Vbeta and 13 Jbeta primers. Here immunoSEQ multiplex PCR was the method, and the copy in TCRdb shows in-frame clones only, minus some. The table has 90,000 or so clones, more than 65% seen once. V was pared by 3 bases and J by 2 bases, with 8 bases between. Germline assignment: CDR1 LNHDA and CDR2 SQIVND (reference sequence). This CDR3 spans 14 amino acids. Whole-study results and caveats: Accurate predictions that matched the HLA-A and HLA-B alleles of most subjects were reportedly made from TCR beta sequences.

This receptor was identified in a young woman in good health and CMV-seropositive. The sequenced material came from PBMCs. The chain has TRBV19 and TRBJ1-3; D is unresolved. The CDR3 reads CASSIAAAGNTIYF. DNA for the CDR3: TGTGCCAGTAGTATCGCGGCAGCTGGAAACACCATATATTTT.